A selection of T cell receptor beta chains follows, all from one sample in a study of shared clonotypes between healthy human individuals. The repertoire was sequenced with immunoSEQ multiplex PCR; TCRdb's copy has only in-frame clones and lacks some. The sample lists approximately 1.5 million clones; 98% were seen once. Sequences were obtained from naive CD4+ T cells sorted from blood. These receptors originate from a man aged 25-45 years in good health. CDR3s include the opening cysteine and the closing phenylalanine or tryptophan. Each record gives: J gene, clone size, CDR3 length, D gene, V gene, CDR3 protein, CDR3 DNA. The D gene is left open where the match is weak. The size field is filled for only some rows; it gives once, few, many or a size class.

TRBJ1-2 - 17 - TRBV9 CASSLKRDPGMYYGYTF TGTGCCAGCAGCCTCAAGCGGGATCCAGGGATGTACTATGGCTACACCTTC
TRBJ1-1 - 15 TRBD1 TRBV19 CASSSQQGLNTEAFF TGTGCCAGTAGTAGTCAACAGGGGTTGAACACTGAAGCTTTCTTT
TRBJ2-2 - 19 TRBD2 TRBV7-7 CASSPSVEREGRGAGELFF TGTGCTAGCAGCCCCTCTGTGGAGCGGGAGGGCCGTGGGGCCGGGGAGCTGTTTTTT
TRBJ2-7 - 13 - TRBV19 CASSPTRSYEQYF TGTGCCAGTAGTCCGACCAGGAGCTACGAGCAGTACTTC
TRBJ2-1 once 16 TRBD2 TRBV12-5 CASGLVEAGVTGEQFF TGTGCTAGTGGTTTGGTAGAAGCGGGAGTTACGGGTGAGCAGTTCTTC
TRBJ1-2 - 12 - TRBV28 CASSPGNYGYTF TGTGCCAGCAGCCCCGGTAACTATGGCTACACCTTC
TRBJ2-7 - 19 TRBD2 TRBV27 CASSLLGGTSGTSSYEQYF TGTGCCAGCAGTTTATTGGGGGGGACTAGCGGGACGAGCTCCTACGAGCAGTACTTC
TRBJ2-3 once 16 TRBD2 TRBV9 CASSVEGFGRSDTQYF TGTGCCAGCAGCGTAGAAGGGTTCGGGAGGTCAGATACGCAGTATTTT
TRBJ1-2 - 15 TRBD1 TRBV28 CASKFYRTGVYGYTF TGTGCCAGCAAGTTTTATCGGACAGGGGTCTATGGCTACACCTTC
TRBJ2-7 - 14 - TRBV6-1 CASSILQSSYEQYF TGTGCCAGCAGTATCCTTCAGAGCTCCTACGAGCAGTACTTC
TRBJ2-1 once 16 TRBD2 TRBV29-1 CSVDQGLAPVGNEQFF TGCAGCGTTGACCAAGGACTAGCCCCAGTTGGGAATGAGCAGTTCTTC
TRBJ2-7 - 13 - TRBV2 CASSEFGAYEQYF TGTGCCAGCAGTGAGTTTGGGGCCTACGAGCAGTACTTC
TRBJ2-7 - 16 TRBD2 TRBV5-1 CASSLGLAGARYEQYF TGCGCCAGCAGCTTGGGACTAGCGGGAGCGAGATACGAGCAGTACTTC
TRBJ2-1 once 15 - TRBV7-8 CASSLAGAERNEQFF TGTGCCAGCAGCTTAGCGGGAGCCGAGCGCAATGAGCAGTTCTTC